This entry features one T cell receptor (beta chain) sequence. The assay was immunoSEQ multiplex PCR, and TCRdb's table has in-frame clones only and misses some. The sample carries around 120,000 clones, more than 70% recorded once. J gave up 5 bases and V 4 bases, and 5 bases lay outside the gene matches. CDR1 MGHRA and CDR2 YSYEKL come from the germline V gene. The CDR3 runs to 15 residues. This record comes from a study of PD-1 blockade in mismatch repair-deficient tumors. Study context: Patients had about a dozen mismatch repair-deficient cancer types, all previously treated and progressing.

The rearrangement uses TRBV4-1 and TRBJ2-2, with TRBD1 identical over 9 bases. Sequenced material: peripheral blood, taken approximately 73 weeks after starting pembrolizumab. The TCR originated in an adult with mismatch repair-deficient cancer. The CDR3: CASSRGQGRTGELFF. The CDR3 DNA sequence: TGCGCCAGCAGCCGCGGACAGGGGAGAACCGGGGAGCTGTTTTTT.